This T cell receptor (beta chain) was obtained from a study of T cells after yellow fever vaccination. Study results and limitations: CD4 and CD8 compartments shared a small share of clonotypes. A faster peak, day 5 versus 15, was reached by the weaker secondary response. In FACS-sorted repertoires, abundant clonotypes from the bulk population could appear as contaminants.

The table lists this clonotype with many counts. What it recognizes is unknown. V was pared by 3 bases and J by 4 bases, with 16 bases between. Germline loops: CDR1 SGHAT, CDR2 FQNNGV. CDR3 length equals 15 residues. UMIs and a universal primer site were added when TCR cDNA was made by 5'RACE template switching. MiXCR, applied by TCRdb to the 5' RACE reads, yields one record per CDR3 protein. The top ten hold approximately 3.5% of the sample, which has a few hundred thousand distinct CDR3 sequences, about 10% seen once. The chain recombines TRBV11-2 with TRBJ2-7; weak D call: TRBD2 (6 bases). The sample here was CD4+ T cells sorted from PBMCs, taken 5 days after the yellow fever booster vaccination. The TCR originated in a man younger than 35 who received the YFV17D yellow fever vaccine. CDR3 DNA sequence: TGTGCCAGCAGCTTCCAACTAGCCACCTTTTACGAGCAGTACTTC. This codes for CASSFQLATFYEQYF.